This T cell receptor beta chain comes out of a study of blood T cells in healthy people across ages. Study-wide context: Template-switching capture recovered about one barcoded beta molecule per two T cells. Overall study findings and caveats: Leaving the PBMCs unsorted stopped any conclusive comparison of naive versus antigen-experienced cells. Across the age range, TCR beta diversity per million T cells fell in a roughly linear way.

Primed by a sample-barcoded 5' primer and a J-beta primer mix, a second PCR proceeded for 7 to 11 cycles. TCRdb re-analysed the 5' RACE reads in MiXCR, keeping a single row per CDR3 protein. The table includes hundreds of thousands of distinct CDR3 sequences, 58% detected once. The V gene lost 4 bases and the J gene lost 0 bases, with 13 bases spanning the gap. Germline CDR1 and CDR2: SGHRS and YFSETQ. This CDR3 spans 15 amino acids. In regard to this clonotype: What it binds is unknown.

The chain is built from TRBV5-1 and TRBJ2-5; D may be TRBD1 (6 bases). The TCR originated in a man between 60 and 75 years old in good health. The sample was blood. CDR3 DNA sequence: TGCGCCAGCAGCCCGACCGACAGGTACCAAGAGACCCAGTACTTC. This translates into CASSPTDRYQETQYF.